The source of this TCR beta chain is a study of blood T cell repertoires in COVID-19. About the study: Samples of COVID-19 (acute and convalescent) were obtained from the United States, Italy and Spain. T cells, B-cell-depleted T cells, or PBMCs provided the cDNA or gDNA that served as material.

This CDR3 comprises 14 residues. Germline V gene sequence: CDR1 SGHTA, CDR2 FQGNSA. V lost 1 base and J 6 bases, leaving 9 bases between the germline ends. As handled by the study authors: Reference gene primer amplification gave estimated nucleated cell counts. The method was immunoSEQ multiplex PCR; TCRdb's version includes in-frame clones alone and lacks a portion of them. That table supplies the V and J calls and clone size; D and trimming were determined from the DNA. The profile shows 100,000 to 120,000 clones, roughly 70% of them singletons. The sequencing sample was made of peripheral blood. The chain is built from TRBV7-2 and TRBJ2-2, with D possibly matching TRBD1 (6 bases). The TCR was taken from a woman aged 40 to 50 with acute or convalescent COVID-19. The CDR3 loop reads CASSLGQAAGELFF. CDR3 bases: TGTGCCAGCAGCTTAGGACAGGCGGCCGGGGAGCTGTTTTTT.